This T cell receptor (beta chain) is from a study of CD4+ T cells in melanoma. CDR1 SGHNT and CDR2 YYREEE come from the germline V gene (reference sequence). The CDR3 contains 13 residues. Trimming pared 4 bases from V and 7 bases from J, leaving 14 bases between. Assay: immunoSEQ multiplex PCR; the TCRdb copy retains only in-frame clones and omits some. The sample has 50,000 to 60,000 clones, about 70% seen once. A remark on this clone: The antigen is not known.

Overall study findings and caveats: CD8+ T cell, macrophage and B cell function reportedly correlated with neoantigen-specific CD4+ T cells.

The TCR was taken from a human donor with melanoma. The gene calls are TRBV5-4 and TRBJ1-2, with D hard to call. Sequencing used tumor tissue. DNA for the CDR3: TGTGCCAGCAGCCTCCAAGGTCGCTCTGGCTACACCTTC. Amino acid sequence: CASSLQGRSGYTF.